This T cell receptor beta chain is from a study of blood T cell repertoires in COVID-19. Study-wide context: The United States, Italy and Spain provided the acute and convalescent COVID-19 samples. Sample material is recorded as cDNA or gDNA derived from T cells, B-cell-depleted T cells, or PBMCs.

The CDR3 contains 13 residues. Trimming pared 4 bases from V and 3 bases from J, leaving 9 bases between. Looked up from germline, CDR1 is LGHDT and CDR2 is YNNKEL (reference sequence). Original data processing: Estimation of nucleated cell counts was performed using reference gene primer amplification. Profiled with immunoSEQ multiplex PCR; TCRdb holds only in-frame clones, not every one. That table supplies the V and J calls and clone size; D and trimming were determined from the DNA. There are about 36,000 clones in the sample; 70% to 80% occur only once, and roughly 2% lies in the top ten. This sequence joins TRBV3-1 (or the pseudogene TRBV3-2) and TRBJ1-1, with D perhaps matching TRBD1 (5 bases). The material sequenced was peripheral blood. The source of this sequence is a man in his sixties with active COVID-19. The CDR3 here is CASSRLRDTEAFF. The CDR3 region has the DNA TGTGCCAGCAGCCGTCTCAGGGACACTGAAGCTTTCTTT.